This TCR beta chain originates from a study of blood T cells in healthy people across ages. This clonotype has a count of ten or more. Primed by a sample-barcoded 5' primer and a J-beta primer mix, a second PCR proceeded for about 6 to 11 cycles. TCRdb reanalysed the 5' RACE reads using MiXCR and keeps one entry per CDR3 protein. The table lists 1.5 million to 2 million distinct CDR3 sequences, approximately 28% of them singletons. J lost 2 bases, V lost 4 bases, and 9 bases had no gene match. Per the germline V gene, CDR1 is SGHRS and CDR2 is YFSETQ. This CDR3 spans 16 amino acids. V usage is TRBV5-1 and J usage is TRBJ2-5, with 9 bases that match TRBD2. Sample: blood. The receptor was derived from a woman aged 30 to 39 in good health. CDR3 DNA sequence: TGCGCCAGCAGCCCGGCGATAACTAGCGGGCAAGAGACCCAGTACTTC. Translating gives CASSPAITSGQETQYF.